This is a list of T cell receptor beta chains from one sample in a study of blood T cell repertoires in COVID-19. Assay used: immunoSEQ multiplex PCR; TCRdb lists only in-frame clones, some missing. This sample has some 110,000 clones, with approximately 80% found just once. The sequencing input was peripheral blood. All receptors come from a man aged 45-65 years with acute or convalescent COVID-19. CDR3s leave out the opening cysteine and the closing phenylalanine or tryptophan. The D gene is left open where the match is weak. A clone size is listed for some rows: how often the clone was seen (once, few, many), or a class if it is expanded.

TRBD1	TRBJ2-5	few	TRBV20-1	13	SASPAAGGKETQY
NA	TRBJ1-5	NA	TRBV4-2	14	ASSQDPAGRNQPQH
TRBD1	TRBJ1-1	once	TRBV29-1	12	SVGDTAGGTEAF
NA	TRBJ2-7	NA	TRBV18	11	ASSLGQNYEQY
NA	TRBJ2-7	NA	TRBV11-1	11	ASSSSPRYEQY
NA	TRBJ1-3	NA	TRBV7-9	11	ASSLTVGNTIY
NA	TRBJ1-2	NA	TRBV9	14	ASSVDLRTPPYGYT
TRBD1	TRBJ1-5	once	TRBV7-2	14	ASSLGDRGIDQPQH
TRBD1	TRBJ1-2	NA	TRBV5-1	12	ASNLPDRGYGYT
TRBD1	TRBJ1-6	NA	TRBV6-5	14	ASSLTGARMGSPLH
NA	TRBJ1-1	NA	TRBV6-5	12	ASSYGGGNTEAF
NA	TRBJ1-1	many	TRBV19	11	ASSPGTLTEAF
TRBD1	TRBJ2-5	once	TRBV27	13	ASSPTGGLGETQY
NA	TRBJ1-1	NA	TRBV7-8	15	ASSLAGAFIMNTEAF
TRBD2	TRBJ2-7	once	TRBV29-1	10	SVESGGSEQY
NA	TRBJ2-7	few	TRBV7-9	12	ASSLAGGAYEQY
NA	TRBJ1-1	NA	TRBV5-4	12	ATTIRYRNTEAF
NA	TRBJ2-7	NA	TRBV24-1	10	ATSEPTGLFF
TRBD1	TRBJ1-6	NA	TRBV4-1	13	ASSQVGTDNSPLH
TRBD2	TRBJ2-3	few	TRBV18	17	ASSPPRGGSGGAVDTQY
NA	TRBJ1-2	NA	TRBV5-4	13	ASSLGQISSYGYT
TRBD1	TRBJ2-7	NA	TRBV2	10	ASRGTGGEQY
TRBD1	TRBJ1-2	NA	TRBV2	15	ASSEARTLQGAGGYT
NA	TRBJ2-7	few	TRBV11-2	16	ASSALGRPRDKSYEQY
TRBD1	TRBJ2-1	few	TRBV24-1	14	ATSDLGQGINNEQF
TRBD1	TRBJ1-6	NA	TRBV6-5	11	ASRNRGGSPLH
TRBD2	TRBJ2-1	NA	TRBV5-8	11	ASSLASGGEQF
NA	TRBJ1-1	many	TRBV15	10	ATSRGTAEAF
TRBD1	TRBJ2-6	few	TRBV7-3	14	ASSSGGSSGANVLT
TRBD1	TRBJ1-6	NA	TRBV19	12	ASSPRTGGSPLH
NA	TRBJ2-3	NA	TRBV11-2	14	ASSLGDRSSTDTQY
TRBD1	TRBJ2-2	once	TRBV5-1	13	ASSSTGGNTGELF
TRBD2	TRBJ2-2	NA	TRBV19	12	ATKAASGAGELF
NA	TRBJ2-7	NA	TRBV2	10	ASSFSSYEQY
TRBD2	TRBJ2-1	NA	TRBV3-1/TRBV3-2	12	ASSPWTSGGSQF
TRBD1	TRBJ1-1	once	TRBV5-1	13	ASSFQGAVNTEAF
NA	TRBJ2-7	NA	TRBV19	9	ASKSAYEQY
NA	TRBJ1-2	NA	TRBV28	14	ASSSPRGGVNYGYT
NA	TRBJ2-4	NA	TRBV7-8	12	ASSFPLAKNIQY
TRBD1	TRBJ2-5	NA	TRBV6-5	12	ASRRDRGGETQY
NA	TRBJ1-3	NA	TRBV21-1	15	ASSKALTTGSGNTIY
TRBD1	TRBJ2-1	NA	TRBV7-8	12	ASSVDRGPNEQF
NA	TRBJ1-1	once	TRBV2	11	ASSTGGSTEAF
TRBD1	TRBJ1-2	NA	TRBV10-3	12	AISGDRGWYGYT
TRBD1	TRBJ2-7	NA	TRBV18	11	ASSLGQGAEQY